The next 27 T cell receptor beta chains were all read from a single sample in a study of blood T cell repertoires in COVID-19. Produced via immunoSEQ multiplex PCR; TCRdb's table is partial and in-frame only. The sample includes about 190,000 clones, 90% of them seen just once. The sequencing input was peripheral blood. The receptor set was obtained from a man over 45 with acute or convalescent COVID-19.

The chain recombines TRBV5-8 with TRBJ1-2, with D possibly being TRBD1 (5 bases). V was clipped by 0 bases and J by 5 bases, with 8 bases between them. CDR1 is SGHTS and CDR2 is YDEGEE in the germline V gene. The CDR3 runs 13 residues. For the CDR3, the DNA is TGTGCCAGCAGCTTGGCCCAGGGATATGGCTACACCTTC. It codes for CASSLAQGYGYTF. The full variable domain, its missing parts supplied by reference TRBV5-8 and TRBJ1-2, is EAGVTQSPTHLIKTRGQQATLRCSPISGHTSVYWYQQALGLGLQFLLWYDEGEERNRGNFPPRFSGRQFPNYSSELNVNALELEDSALYLCASSLAQGYGYTFGSGTRLTVV.

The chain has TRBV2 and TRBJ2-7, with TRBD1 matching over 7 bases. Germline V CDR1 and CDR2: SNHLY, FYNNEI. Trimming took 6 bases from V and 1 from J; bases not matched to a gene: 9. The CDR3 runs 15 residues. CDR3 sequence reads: CASRELRDSSYEQYF. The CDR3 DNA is TGTGCCAGCAGGGAGCTCCGGGACAGTTCCTACGAGCAGTACTTC.

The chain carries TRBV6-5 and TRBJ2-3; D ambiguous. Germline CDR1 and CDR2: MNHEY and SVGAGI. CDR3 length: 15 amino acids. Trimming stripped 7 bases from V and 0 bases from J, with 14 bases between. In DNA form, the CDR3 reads TGTGCCAGCAAAACTAAGACCCCCAGCACAGATACGCAGTATTTT. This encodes CASKTKTPSTDTQYF.

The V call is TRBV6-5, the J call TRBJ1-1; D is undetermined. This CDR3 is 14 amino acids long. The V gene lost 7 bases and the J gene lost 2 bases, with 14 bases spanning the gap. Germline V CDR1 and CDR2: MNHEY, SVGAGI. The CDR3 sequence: CASTNRGINTEAFF. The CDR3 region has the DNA TGTGCCAGCACCAATCGAGGAATAAACACTGAAGCTTTCTTT.

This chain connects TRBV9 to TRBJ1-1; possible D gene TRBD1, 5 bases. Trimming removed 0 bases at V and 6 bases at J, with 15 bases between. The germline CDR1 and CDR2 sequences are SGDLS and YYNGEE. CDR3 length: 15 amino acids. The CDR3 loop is CASSVDDRKGSEAFF. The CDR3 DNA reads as TGTGCCAGCAGCGTAGACGACAGAAAAGGCTCTGAAGCTTTCTTT.

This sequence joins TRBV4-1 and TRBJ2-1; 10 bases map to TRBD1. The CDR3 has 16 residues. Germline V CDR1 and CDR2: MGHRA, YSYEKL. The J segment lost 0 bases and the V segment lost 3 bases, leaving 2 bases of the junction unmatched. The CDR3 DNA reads TGCGCCAGCAGCCACGGACAGGGGGACTCCTACAATGAGCAGTTCTTC. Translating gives CASSHGQGDSYNEQFF.

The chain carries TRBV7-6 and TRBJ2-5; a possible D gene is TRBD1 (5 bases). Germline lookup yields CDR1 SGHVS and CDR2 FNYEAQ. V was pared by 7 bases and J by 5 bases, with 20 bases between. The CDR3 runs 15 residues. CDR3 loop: CASNPAGNLPETQYF. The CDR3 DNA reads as TGTGCCAGCAACCCCGCAGGGAACCTCCCGGAGACCCAGTACTTC.

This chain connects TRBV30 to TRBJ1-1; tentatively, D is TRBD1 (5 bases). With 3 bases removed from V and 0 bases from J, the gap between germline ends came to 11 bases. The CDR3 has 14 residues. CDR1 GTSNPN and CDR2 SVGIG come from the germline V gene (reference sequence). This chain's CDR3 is CAWSFRALNTEAFF. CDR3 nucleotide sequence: TGTGCCTGGAGCTTCAGGGCACTGAACACTGAAGCTTTCTTT.

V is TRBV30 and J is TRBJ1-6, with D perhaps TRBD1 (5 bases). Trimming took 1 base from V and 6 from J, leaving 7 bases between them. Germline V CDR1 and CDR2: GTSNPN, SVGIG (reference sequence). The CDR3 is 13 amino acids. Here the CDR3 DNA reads TGTGCCTGGAGTGGACAGCTTAATTCACCCCTCCACTTT. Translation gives CAWSGQLNSPLHF.

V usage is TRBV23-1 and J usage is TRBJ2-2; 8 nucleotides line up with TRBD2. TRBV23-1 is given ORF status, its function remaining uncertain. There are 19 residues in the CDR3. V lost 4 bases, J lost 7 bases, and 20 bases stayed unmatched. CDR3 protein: CASSRYKRPSRGDDGELFF. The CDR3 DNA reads TGCGCCAGCAGTCGCTATAAGAGGCCCTCGCGGGGGGATGACGGGGAGCTGTTTTTT.

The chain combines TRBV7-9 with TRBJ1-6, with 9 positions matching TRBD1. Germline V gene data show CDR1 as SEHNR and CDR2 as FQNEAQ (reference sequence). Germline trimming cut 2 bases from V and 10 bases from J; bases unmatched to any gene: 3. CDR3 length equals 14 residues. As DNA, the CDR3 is TGTGCCAGCAGCTTATGGGACAGGGAATCACCCCTCCACTTT. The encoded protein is CASSLWDRESPLHF.

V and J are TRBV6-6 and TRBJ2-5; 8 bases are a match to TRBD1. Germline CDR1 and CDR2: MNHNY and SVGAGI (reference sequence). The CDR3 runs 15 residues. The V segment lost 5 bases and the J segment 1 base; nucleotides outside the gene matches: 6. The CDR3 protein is CASSLVQGAQETQYF. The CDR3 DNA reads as TGTGCCAGCAGTCTAGTGCAGGGGGCCCAAGAGACCCAGTACTTC.

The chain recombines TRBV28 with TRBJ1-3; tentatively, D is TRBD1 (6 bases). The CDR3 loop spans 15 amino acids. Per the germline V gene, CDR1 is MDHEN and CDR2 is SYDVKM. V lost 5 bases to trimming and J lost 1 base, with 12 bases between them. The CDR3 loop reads CASSPGQHSGNTIYF. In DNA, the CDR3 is TGTGCCAGCAGTCCGGGACAACATTCTGGAAACACCATATATTTT.

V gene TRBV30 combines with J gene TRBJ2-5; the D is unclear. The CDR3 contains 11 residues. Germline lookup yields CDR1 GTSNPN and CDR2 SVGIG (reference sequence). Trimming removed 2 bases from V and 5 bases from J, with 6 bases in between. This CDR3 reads CAWSYIETQYF. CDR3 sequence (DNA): TGTGCCTGGAGTTATATTGAGACCCAGTACTTC. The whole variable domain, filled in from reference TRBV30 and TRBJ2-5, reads SQTIHQWPATLVQPVGSPLSLECTVEGTSNPNLYWYRQAAGRGLQLLFYSVGIGQISSEVPQNLSASRPQDRQFILSSKKLLLSDSGFYLCAWSYIETQYFGPGTRLLVL.

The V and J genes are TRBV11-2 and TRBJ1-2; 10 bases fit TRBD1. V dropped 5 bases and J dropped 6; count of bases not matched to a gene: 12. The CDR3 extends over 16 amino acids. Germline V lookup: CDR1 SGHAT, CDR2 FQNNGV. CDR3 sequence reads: CASSQSPTGGVNGYTF. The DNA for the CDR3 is TGTGCCAGCAGCCAAAGTCCGACAGGGGGCGTTAATGGCTACACCTTC.

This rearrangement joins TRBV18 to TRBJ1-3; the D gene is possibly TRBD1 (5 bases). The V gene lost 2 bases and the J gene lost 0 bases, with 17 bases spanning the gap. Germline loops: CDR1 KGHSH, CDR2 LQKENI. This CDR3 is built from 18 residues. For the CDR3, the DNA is TGTGCCAGCTCACCAGGCGGGACGCAGGCCTACTCTGGAAACACCATATATTTT. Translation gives CASSPGGTQAYSGNTIYF.

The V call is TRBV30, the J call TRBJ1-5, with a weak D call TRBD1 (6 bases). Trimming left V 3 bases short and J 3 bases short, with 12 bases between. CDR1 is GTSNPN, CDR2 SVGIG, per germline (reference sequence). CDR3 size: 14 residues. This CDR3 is CAWRDTGLNQPQHF. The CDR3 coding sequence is TGTGCCTGGAGGGATACAGGGCTCAATCAGCCCCAGCATTTT. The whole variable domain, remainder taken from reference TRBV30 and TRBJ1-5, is SQTIHQWPATLVQPVGSPLSLECTVEGTSNPNLYWYRQAAGRGLQLLFYSVGIGQISSEVPQNLSASRPQDRQFILSSKKLLLSDSGFYLCAWRDTGLNQPQHFGDGTRLSIL.

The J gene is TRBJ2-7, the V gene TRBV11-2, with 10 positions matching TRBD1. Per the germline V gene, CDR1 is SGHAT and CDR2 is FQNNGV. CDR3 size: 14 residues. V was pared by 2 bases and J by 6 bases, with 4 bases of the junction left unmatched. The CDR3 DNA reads TGTGCCAGCAGCTTATTGCGGACAGGGGGCGAGCAGTACTTC. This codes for CASSLLRTGGEQYF.

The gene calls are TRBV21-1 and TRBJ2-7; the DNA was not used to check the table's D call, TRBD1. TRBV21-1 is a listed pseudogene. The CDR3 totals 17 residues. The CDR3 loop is CASTWDRKMMGEYEQYV. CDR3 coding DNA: TGTGCCAGCACGTGGGACAGGAAAATGATGGGGGAATACGAGCAGTACGTC.

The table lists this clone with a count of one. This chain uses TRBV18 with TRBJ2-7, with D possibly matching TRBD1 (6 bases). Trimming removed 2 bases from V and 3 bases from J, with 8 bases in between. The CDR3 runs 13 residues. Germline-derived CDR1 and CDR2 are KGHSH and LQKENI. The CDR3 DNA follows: TGTGCCAGCTCACCATGGGACAACTACGAGCAGTACTTC. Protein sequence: CASSPWDNYEQYF.

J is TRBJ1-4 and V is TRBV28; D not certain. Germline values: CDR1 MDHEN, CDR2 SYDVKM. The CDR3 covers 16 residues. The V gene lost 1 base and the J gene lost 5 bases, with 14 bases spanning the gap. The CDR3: CASSLFDRVLNEKLFF. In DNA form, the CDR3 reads TGTGCCAGCAGTTTATTTGACCGGGTACTAAATGAAAAACTGTTTTTT. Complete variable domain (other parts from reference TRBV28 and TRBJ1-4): DVKVTQSSRYLVKRTGEKVFLECVQDMDHENMFWYRQDPGLGLRLIYFSYDVKMKEKGDIPEGYSVSREKKERFSLILESASTNQTSMYLCASSLFDRVLNEKLFFGSGTQLSVL.

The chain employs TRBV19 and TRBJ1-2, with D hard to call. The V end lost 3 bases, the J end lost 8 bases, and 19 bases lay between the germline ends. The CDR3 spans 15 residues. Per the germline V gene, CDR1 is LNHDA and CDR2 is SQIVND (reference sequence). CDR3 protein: CASSISGIFTRGYTF. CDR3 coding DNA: TGTGCCAGTAGTATCTCGGGTATCTTTACGAGAGGCTACACCTTC. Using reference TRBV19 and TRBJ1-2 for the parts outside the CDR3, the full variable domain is DGGITQSPKYLFRKEGQNVTLSCEQNLNHDAMYWYRQDPGQGLRLIYYSQIVNDFQKGDIAEGYSVSREKKESFPLTVTSAQKNPTAFYLCASSISGIFTRGYTFGSGTRLTVV.

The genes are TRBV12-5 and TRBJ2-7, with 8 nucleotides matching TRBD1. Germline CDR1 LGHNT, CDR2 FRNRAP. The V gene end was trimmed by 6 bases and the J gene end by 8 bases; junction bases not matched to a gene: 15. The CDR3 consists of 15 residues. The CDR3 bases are TGTGCTAGTGGACCTACAGGGGGAGGCTGTCGCAAGCAGTACGTC. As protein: CASGPTGGGCRKQYV.

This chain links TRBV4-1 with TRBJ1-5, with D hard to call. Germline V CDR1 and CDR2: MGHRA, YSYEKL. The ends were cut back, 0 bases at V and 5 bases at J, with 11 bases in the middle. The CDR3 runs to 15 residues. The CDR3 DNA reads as TGCGCCAGCAGCCAAGATTTAGCAGCTTATCAGCCCCAGCATTTT. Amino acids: CASSQDLAAYQPQHF.

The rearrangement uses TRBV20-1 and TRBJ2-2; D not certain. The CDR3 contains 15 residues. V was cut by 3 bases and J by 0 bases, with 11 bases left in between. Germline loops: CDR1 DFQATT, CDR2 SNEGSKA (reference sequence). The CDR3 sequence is CSASLAYSNTGELFF. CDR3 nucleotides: TGCAGTGCTAGTCTTGCTTACTCGAACACCGGGGAGCTGTTTTTT.

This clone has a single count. The CDR3 region is CASSPGGTEGETQYF. The CDR3 nucleotides read TGTGCCAGCAGCCCGGGAGGAACGGAGGGGGAGACCCAGTACTTC. This chain links TRBV5-4 with TRBJ2-5, with 7 bases matching TRBD2. V lost 4 bases to trimming and J lost 5 bases; unmatched junction nucleotides: 11. The length of the CDR3 is 15 residues. Germline lookup yields CDR1 SGHNT and CDR2 YYREEE (reference sequence).

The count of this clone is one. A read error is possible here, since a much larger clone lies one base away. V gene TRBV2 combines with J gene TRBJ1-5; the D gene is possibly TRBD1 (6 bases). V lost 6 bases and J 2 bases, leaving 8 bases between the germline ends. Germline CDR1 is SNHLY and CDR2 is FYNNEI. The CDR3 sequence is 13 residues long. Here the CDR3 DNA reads TGTGCCAGCAGCCCAGGGGGCAATCAGCCCCAGCATTTT. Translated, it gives CASSPGGNQPQHF.